A selection of T cell receptor beta chains follows, all from one sample in a study of identical twins. In TCRdb, the 5' RACE reads were re-called with MiXCR into one record per CDR3 protein. This sample yields around 160,000 distinct CDR3 sequences, of which roughly 3.3% are seen a single time; roughly 8% belongs to the top ten. The sample consisted of memory T cells sorted from blood. The receptors were sampled from a man younger than 30 in good health. The CDR3 runs from the conserved cysteine through the conserved F or W. D genes are given only for firm matches. Clone size is given for some rows only: seen once, a few or many times, or a class if the clone is expanded.

cdr3_length: 17
clone_size: many
d_call: .
v_call: TRBV6-1
j_call: TRBJ1-2
cdr3_aa: CASSDPTFFRPNYGYTF
cdr3_nt: TGTGCCAGCAGTGACCCCACATTTTTTCGACCTAACTATGGCTACACCTTC

cdr3_length: 14
clone_size: many
d_call: TRBD1
v_call: TRBV16
j_call: TRBJ2-7
cdr3_aa: CASSQDRVAYEQYF
cdr3_nt: TGTGCCAGCAGCCAAGACAGGGTAGCCTACGAGCAGTACTTC

cdr3_length: 15
clone_size: many
d_call: TRBD2
v_call: TRBV12-3/TRBV12-4
j_call: TRBJ2-3
cdr3_aa: CASIRGGTFTDTQYF
cdr3_nt: TGTGCCAGCATTCGCGGGGGAACGTTCACAGATACGCAGTATTTT

cdr3_length: 12
clone_size: many
d_call: .
v_call: TRBV5-1
j_call: TRBJ2-5
cdr3_aa: CASSFPKETQYF
cdr3_nt: TGCGCCAGCAGCTTTCCAAAAGAGACCCAGTACTTC

cdr3_length: 13
clone_size: many
d_call: .
v_call: TRBV29-1
j_call: TRBJ2-5
cdr3_aa: CSVAVLPRGTQYF
cdr3_nt: TGCAGCGTCGCGGTCCTGCCAAGAGGGACCCAGTACTTC

cdr3_length: 16
clone_size: many
d_call: .
v_call: TRBV11-2
j_call: TRBJ1-1
cdr3_aa: CASSLFPLFLYTEAFF
cdr3_nt: TGTGCCAGCAGCTTATTCCCCCTTTTCCTGTACACTGAAGCTTTCTTT

cdr3_length: 15
clone_size: many
d_call: .
v_call: TRBV9
j_call: TRBJ2-3
cdr3_aa: CASSPLGLHTDTQYF
cdr3_nt: TGTGCCAGCAGCCCCCTCGGGCTACACACAGATACGCAGTATTTT

cdr3_length: 14
clone_size: .
d_call: .
v_call: TRBV7-6
j_call: TRBJ2-1
cdr3_aa: CASSRDTTYNEQFF
cdr3_nt: TGTGCCAGCAGCAGAGACACCACCTACAATGAGCAGTTCTTC

cdr3_length: 15
clone_size: many
d_call: TRBD2
v_call: TRBV5-1
j_call: TRBJ2-7
cdr3_aa: CASSLTPGGSTEQYF
cdr3_nt: TGCGCCAGCAGCTTGACTCCGGGAGGGTCTACGGAGCAGTACTTC

cdr3_length: 17
clone_size: many
d_call: TRBD2
v_call: TRBV7-9
j_call: TRBJ2-1
cdr3_aa: CASSPGLAGAIYNEQFF
cdr3_nt: TGTGCCAGCAGCCCGGGACTAGCGGGAGCGATATACAATGAGCAGTTCTTC

cdr3_length: 14
clone_size: many
d_call: .
v_call: TRBV7-2
j_call: TRBJ2-3
cdr3_aa: CASRFGTRESTQYF
cdr3_nt: TGTGCCAGCAGATTCGGGACACGGGAGAGCACGCAGTATTTT

cdr3_length: 8
clone_size: many
d_call: .
v_call: TRBV29-1
j_call: TRBJ2-1
cdr3_aa: CSDSSRFF
cdr3_nt: TGCAGCGATTCGAGTCGGTTCTTC

cdr3_length: 14
clone_size: many
d_call: TRBD1
v_call: TRBV5-6
j_call: TRBJ2-6
cdr3_aa: CASSGQAGANVLTF
cdr3_nt: TGTGCCAGCAGCGGACAGGCGGGGGCCAACGTCCTGACTTTC

cdr3_length: 12
clone_size: .
d_call: .
v_call: TRBV7-8
j_call: TRBJ1-1
cdr3_aa: CASSFRPSEAFF
cdr3_nt: TGTGCCAGCAGCTTTCGCCCGAGTGAAGCTTTCTTT

cdr3_length: 16
clone_size: many
d_call: .
v_call: TRBV12-3/TRBV12-4
j_call: TRBJ2-6
cdr3_aa: CASSSRIGSGANVLTF
cdr3_nt: TGTGCCAGCAGTTCCAGGATAGGGTCTGGGGCCAACGTCCTGACTTTC

cdr3_length: 17
clone_size: many
d_call: .
v_call: TRBV2
j_call: TRBJ1-5
cdr3_aa: CASRGRQLRNSNQPQHF
cdr3_nt: TGTGCCAGCAGGGGTCGACAGCTACGAAATAGCAATCAGCCCCAGCATTTT

cdr3_length: 17
clone_size: .
d_call: .
v_call: TRBV5-1
j_call: TRBJ2-4
cdr3_aa: CASSLEGVPSIKNIQYF
cdr3_nt: TGCGCCAGCAGCTTAGAGGGGGTTCCTTCAATCAAAAACATTCAGTACTTC

cdr3_length: 13
clone_size: .
d_call: .
v_call: TRBV2
j_call: TRBJ1-1
cdr3_aa: CATAGEMNTEAFF
cdr3_nt: TGTGCCACCGCAGGGGAAATGAACACTGAAGCTTTCTTT

cdr3_length: 14
clone_size: many
d_call: .
v_call: TRBV3-1
j_call: TRBJ1-1
cdr3_aa: CASSQEVRGAEAFF
cdr3_nt: TGTGCCAGCAGCCAAGAAGTAAGGGGGGCTGAAGCTTTCTTT

cdr3_length: 12
clone_size: many
d_call: TRBD1
v_call: TRBV3-1
j_call: TRBJ1-1
cdr3_aa: CASCGTGTGAFF
cdr3_nt: TGTGCCAGCTGCGGAACCGGGACAGGAGCTTTCTTT

cdr3_length: 15
clone_size: many
d_call: TRBD1
v_call: TRBV6-1
j_call: TRBJ1-6
cdr3_aa: CASSTPTGGNSPLHF
cdr3_nt: TGTGCCAGCAGTACCCCGACAGGGGGAAATTCACCCCTCCACTTT

cdr3_length: 14
clone_size: many
d_call: .
v_call: TRBV5-1
j_call: TRBJ2-1
cdr3_aa: CASSFQDSYNEQFF
cdr3_nt: TGCGCCAGCAGCTTCCAGGACAGTTACAATGAGCAGTTCTTC

cdr3_length: 13
clone_size: many
d_call: TRBD1
v_call: TRBV9
j_call: TRBJ2-7
cdr3_aa: CASSGGGESKQYF
cdr3_nt: TGTGCCAGCAGCGGAGGGGGCGAGAGCAAGCAGTACTTC

cdr3_length: 12
clone_size: medium-sized
d_call: .
v_call: TRBV5-1
j_call: TRBJ2-1
cdr3_aa: CASSVDYNEQFF
cdr3_nt: TGCGCCAGCAGCGTCGACTACAATGAGCAGTTCTTC

cdr3_length: 15
clone_size: many
d_call: TRBD1
v_call: TRBV5-1
j_call: TRBJ2-2
cdr3_aa: CASRLGQENTGELFF
cdr3_nt: TGCGCCAGCAGACTCGGACAGGAGAACACCGGGGAGCTGTTTTTT

cdr3_length: 14
clone_size: many
d_call: .
v_call: TRBV20-1
j_call: TRBJ2-7
cdr3_aa: CSAANRDQDYEQYF
cdr3_nt: TGCAGTGCCGCAAATCGGGACCAAGACTACGAGCAGTACTTC

cdr3_length: 17
clone_size: many
d_call: TRBD2
v_call: TRBV7-8
j_call: TRBJ2-2
cdr3_aa: CASSPRLAGQNTGELFF
cdr3_nt: TGTGCCAGCAGCCCAAGACTAGCGGGACAGAACACCGGGGAGCTGTTTTTT

cdr3_length: 13
clone_size: many
d_call: TRBD1
v_call: TRBV20-1
j_call: TRBJ1-2
cdr3_aa: CSAKTGGDYGYTF
cdr3_nt: TGCAGTGCTAAGACAGGGGGCGACTATGGCTACACCTTC

cdr3_length: 14
clone_size: many
d_call: TRBD1
v_call: TRBV12-3/TRBV12-4
j_call: TRBJ1-6
cdr3_aa: CASSLTGQGSPLHF
cdr3_nt: TGTGCCAGCAGTTTGACAGGGCAGGGTTCACCCCTCCACTTT

cdr3_length: 14
clone_size: .
d_call: TRBD1
v_call: TRBV7-9
j_call: TRBJ1-4
cdr3_aa: CASSLGGGSEKLFF
cdr3_nt: TGTGCCAGCAGCTTAGGAGGGGGCAGTGAAAAACTGTTTTTT

cdr3_length: 15
clone_size: many
d_call: .
v_call: TRBV28
j_call: TRBJ2-5
cdr3_aa: CASSWGAGVSETQYF
cdr3_nt: TGTGCCAGCAGTTGGGGGGCGGGAGTTTCGGAGACCCAGTACTTC

cdr3_length: 13
clone_size: many
d_call: TRBD1
v_call: TRBV18
j_call: TRBJ2-7
cdr3_aa: CASARDRGNEQYF
cdr3_nt: TGTGCCAGCGCCCGGGACAGGGGCAACGAGCAGTACTTC

cdr3_length: 17
clone_size: few
d_call: .
v_call: TRBV7-3
j_call: TRBJ2-6
cdr3_aa: CASSFLRGDSGANVLTF
cdr3_nt: TGTGCCAGCAGCTTTTTGCGCGGAGACTCTGGGGCCAACGTCCTGACTTTC

cdr3_length: 13
clone_size: many
d_call: TRBD1
v_call: TRBV20-1
j_call: TRBJ1-4
cdr3_aa: CSASNGQDEKLFF
cdr3_nt: TGCAGTGCTAGTAATGGACAGGATGAAAAACTGTTTTTT

cdr3_length: 17
clone_size: many
d_call: TRBD2
v_call: TRBV5-1
j_call: TRBJ2-1
cdr3_aa: CASSLAIMSGNYNEQFF
cdr3_nt: TGCGCCAGCAGCTTGGCCATAATGAGCGGGAACTACAATGAGCAGTTCTTC

cdr3_length: 20
clone_size: few
d_call: TRBD2
v_call: TRBV11-1
j_call: TRBJ2-6
cdr3_aa: CASSSYGTSGFTAGANVLTF
cdr3_nt: TGTGCCAGCAGCTCATACGGGACTAGCGGGTTCACTGCTGGGGCCAACGTCCTGACTTTC

cdr3_length: 15
clone_size: many
d_call: .
v_call: TRBV15
j_call: TRBJ2-5
cdr3_aa: CATSLPSGAGETQYF
cdr3_nt: TGTGCCACCAGTCTCCCCTCGGGGGCGGGGGAGACCCAGTACTTC

cdr3_length: 13
clone_size: many
d_call: .
v_call: TRBV24-1
j_call: TRBJ2-6
cdr3_aa: CATMRSGANVLTF
cdr3_nt: TGTGCCACCATGCGGTCTGGGGCCAACGTCCTGACTTTC

cdr3_length: 14
clone_size: many
d_call: .
v_call: TRBV5-1
j_call: TRBJ2-7
cdr3_aa: CASSRAEVPSEQYF
cdr3_nt: TGCGCCAGCAGCCGTGCTGAGGTCCCCAGCGAGCAGTACTTC

cdr3_length: 12
clone_size: many
d_call: .
v_call: TRBV29-1
j_call: TRBJ1-2
cdr3_aa: CSVAEGHYGYTF
cdr3_nt: TGCAGCGTTGCAGAGGGCCACTATGGCTACACCTTC

cdr3_length: 14
clone_size: many
d_call: .
v_call: TRBV7-6
j_call: TRBJ2-1
cdr3_aa: CASSSRPGSNEQFF
cdr3_nt: TGTGCCAGCAGCTCAAGACCGGGATCCAATGAGCAGTTCTTC

cdr3_length: 18
clone_size: many
d_call: .
v_call: TRBV3-1
j_call: TRBJ2-1
cdr3_aa: CASSQVRFASTKGNEQFF
cdr3_nt: TGTGCCAGCAGCCAAGTCCGGTTCGCCTCAACGAAAGGAAATGAGCAGTTCTTC

cdr3_length: 11
clone_size: many
d_call: .
v_call: TRBV6-1
j_call: TRBJ1-1
cdr3_aa: CASSDRESAFF
cdr3_nt: TGTGCCAGCAGTGACCGTGAATCAGCTTTCTTT

cdr3_length: 15
clone_size: few
d_call: TRBD1
v_call: TRBV7-6
j_call: TRBJ2-1
cdr3_aa: CASSLSTGERREQFF
cdr3_nt: TGTGCCAGCAGCTTGTCGACAGGGGAAAGGCGCGAGCAGTTCTTC

cdr3_length: 15
clone_size: many
d_call: TRBD1
v_call: TRBV12-3/TRBV12-4
j_call: TRBJ1-1
cdr3_aa: CASRREQGDRLEAFF
cdr3_nt: TGTGCCAGCAGACGTGAACAGGGGGATCGTCTTGAAGCTTTCTTT

cdr3_length: 15
clone_size: many
d_call: .
v_call: TRBV4-3
j_call: TRBJ2-3
cdr3_aa: CASSQFARTSHTQYF
cdr3_nt: TGCGCCAGCAGCCAATTCGCTCGGACATCTCATACGCAGTATTTT

cdr3_length: 15
clone_size: many
d_call: .
v_call: TRBV6-1
j_call: TRBJ2-5
cdr3_aa: CASSEGQGIGETQYF
cdr3_nt: TGTGCCAGCAGTGAAGGGCAGGGAATAGGAGAGACCCAGTACTTC

cdr3_length: 13
clone_size: many
d_call: .
v_call: TRBV5-6
j_call: TRBJ1-5
cdr3_aa: CASSTGQNQPQHF
cdr3_nt: TGTGCCAGCAGCACCGGCCAGAATCAGCCCCAGCATTTT

cdr3_length: 15
clone_size: many
d_call: TRBD1
v_call: TRBV12-3/TRBV12-4
j_call: TRBJ1-2
cdr3_aa: CASSSPLTGGNGYTF
cdr3_nt: TGTGCCAGCAGTTCCCCATTGACAGGGGGTAATGGCTACACCTTC

cdr3_length: 17
clone_size: many
d_call: TRBD2
v_call: TRBV29-1
j_call: TRBJ2-7
cdr3_aa: CSVTGTSGRAGAYEQYF
cdr3_nt: TGCAGCGTAACCGGGACTAGCGGGAGAGCGGGGGCCTACGAGCAGTACTTC

cdr3_length: 13
clone_size: many
d_call: .
v_call: TRBV11-3
j_call: TRBJ2-1
cdr3_aa: CASGQSPGDEQFF
cdr3_nt: TGTGCCAGCGGACAATCGCCCGGGGATGAGCAGTTCTTC

cdr3_length: 13
clone_size: many
d_call: TRBD1
v_call: TRBV5-1
j_call: TRBJ1-2
cdr3_aa: CASRSGTGRGYTF
cdr3_nt: TGCGCCAGCAGGTCCGGGACAGGGCGTGGCTACACCTTC

cdr3_length: 15
clone_size: many
d_call: .
v_call: TRBV3-1
j_call: TRBJ2-7
cdr3_aa: CASSHPGAPGIEQYF
cdr3_nt: TGTGCCAGCAGCCATCCGGGAGCCCCTGGGATTGAGCAGTACTTC

cdr3_length: 19
clone_size: many
d_call: TRBD2
v_call: TRBV4-2
j_call: TRBJ2-3
cdr3_aa: CASSQDPRTSGRITDTQYF
cdr3_nt: TGTGCCAGCAGCCAAGACCCCCGAACTAGCGGGAGGATTACAGATACGCAGTATTTT

cdr3_length: 13
clone_size: many
d_call: .
v_call: TRBV14
j_call: TRBJ2-1
cdr3_aa: CASSQDRGFEQFF
cdr3_nt: TGTGCCAGCAGCCAAGATCGGGGTTTTGAGCAGTTCTTC

cdr3_length: 11
clone_size: many
d_call: .
v_call: TRBV20-1
j_call: TRBJ2-7
cdr3_aa: CSAMGYYEQYF
cdr3_nt: TGCAGTGCTATGGGGTACTACGAGCAGTACTTC

cdr3_length: 16
clone_size: many
d_call: .
v_call: TRBV6-1
j_call: TRBJ2-1
cdr3_aa: CASSQTSTDSYNEQFF
cdr3_nt: TGTGCCAGCAGCCAAACTAGCACTGACTCCTACAATGAGCAGTTCTTC